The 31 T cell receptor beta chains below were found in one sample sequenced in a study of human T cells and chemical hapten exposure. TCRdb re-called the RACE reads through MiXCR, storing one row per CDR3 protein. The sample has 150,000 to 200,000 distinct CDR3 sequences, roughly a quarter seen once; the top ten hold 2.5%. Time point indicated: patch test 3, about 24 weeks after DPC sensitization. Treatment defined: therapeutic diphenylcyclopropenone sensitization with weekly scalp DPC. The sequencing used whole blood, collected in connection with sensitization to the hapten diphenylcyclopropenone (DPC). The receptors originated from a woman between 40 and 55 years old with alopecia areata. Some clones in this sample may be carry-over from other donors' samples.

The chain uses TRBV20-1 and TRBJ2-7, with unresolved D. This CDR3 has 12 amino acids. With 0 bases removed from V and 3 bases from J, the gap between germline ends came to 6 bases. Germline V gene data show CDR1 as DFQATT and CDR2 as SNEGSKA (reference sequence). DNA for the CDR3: TGCAGTGCTAGAGAGTTCGTCTACGAGCAGTACTTC. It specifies CSAREFVYEQYF.

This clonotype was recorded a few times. The CDR3 DNA is TGTGCCAGCAGCACCGCGGGGGCCTACGAGCAGTACTTC. Protein product: CASSTAGAYEQYF. The chain combines TRBV7-9 with TRBJ2-7; 7 positions agree with TRBD2. Trimming removed 5 bases from V and 2 bases from J; junction bases left unmatched: 3. The CDR3 totals 13 residues. CDR1 is SEHNR, CDR2 FQNEAQ, per germline (reference sequence).

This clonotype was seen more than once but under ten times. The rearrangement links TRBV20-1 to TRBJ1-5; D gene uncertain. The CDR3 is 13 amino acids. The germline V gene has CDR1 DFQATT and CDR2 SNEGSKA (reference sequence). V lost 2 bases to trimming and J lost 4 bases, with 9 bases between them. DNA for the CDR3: TGCAGTGCTAGATTCGGGGTAAATCAGCCCCAGCATTTT. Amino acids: CSARFGVNQPQHF.

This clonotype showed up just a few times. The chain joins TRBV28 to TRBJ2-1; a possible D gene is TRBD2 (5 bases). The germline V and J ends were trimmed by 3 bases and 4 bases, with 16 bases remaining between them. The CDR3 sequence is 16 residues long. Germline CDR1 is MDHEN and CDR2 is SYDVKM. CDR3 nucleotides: TGTGCCAGCAGTTTGGGTGGAGGAGTTACTTACAATGAGCAGTTCTTC. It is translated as CASSLGGGVTYNEQFF.

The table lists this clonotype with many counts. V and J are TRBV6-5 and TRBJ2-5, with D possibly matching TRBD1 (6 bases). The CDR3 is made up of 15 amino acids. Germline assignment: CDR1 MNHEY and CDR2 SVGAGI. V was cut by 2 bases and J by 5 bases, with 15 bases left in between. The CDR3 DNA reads TGTGCCAGCAGTTACGACGGGGCCGGACAGGAGACCCAGTACTTC. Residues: CASSYDGAGQETQYF.

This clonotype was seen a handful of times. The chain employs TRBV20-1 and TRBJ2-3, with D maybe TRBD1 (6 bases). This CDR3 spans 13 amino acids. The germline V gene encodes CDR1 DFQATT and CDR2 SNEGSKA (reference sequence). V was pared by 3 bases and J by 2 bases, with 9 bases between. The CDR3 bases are TGCAGTGCTAGGAGGGACAACACAGATACGCAGTATTTT. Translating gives CSARRDNTDTQYF.

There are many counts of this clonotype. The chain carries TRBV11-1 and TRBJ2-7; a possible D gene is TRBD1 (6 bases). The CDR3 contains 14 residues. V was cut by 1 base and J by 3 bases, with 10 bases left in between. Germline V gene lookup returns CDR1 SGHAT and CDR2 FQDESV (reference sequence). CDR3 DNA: TGTGCCAGCAGCTTAGGTCAGGGGATCTACGAGCAGTACTTC. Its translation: CASSLGQGIYEQYF.

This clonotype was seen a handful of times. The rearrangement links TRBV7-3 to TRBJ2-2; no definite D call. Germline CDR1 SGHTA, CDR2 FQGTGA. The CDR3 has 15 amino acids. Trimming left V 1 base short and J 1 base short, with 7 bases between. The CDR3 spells CASSLISGNTGELFF. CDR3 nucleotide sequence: TGTGCCAGCAGCTTAATTTCAGGGAACACCGGGGAGCTGTTTTTT.

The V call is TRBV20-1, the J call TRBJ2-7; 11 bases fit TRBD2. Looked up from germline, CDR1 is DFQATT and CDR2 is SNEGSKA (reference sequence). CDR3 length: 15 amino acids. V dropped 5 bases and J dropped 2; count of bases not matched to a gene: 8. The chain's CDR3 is CSAGPTSGKTYEQYF. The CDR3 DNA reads TGCAGTGCTGGACCGACTAGCGGGAAAACCTACGAGCAGTACTTC.

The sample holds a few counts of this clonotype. The CDR3 DNA reads TGTGCCAGCAGTTACTCGGTGCACAGTTCCTACGAGCAGTACTTC. It is translated as CASSYSVHSSYEQYF. The chain couples TRBV6-2 or TRBV6-3 to TRBJ2-7; D unclear. The CDR3 length is 15 residues. Germline CDR1 is MNHEY and CDR2 is SVGEGT. Deletions cut 0 bases from V and 1 base from J, with 10 bases between.

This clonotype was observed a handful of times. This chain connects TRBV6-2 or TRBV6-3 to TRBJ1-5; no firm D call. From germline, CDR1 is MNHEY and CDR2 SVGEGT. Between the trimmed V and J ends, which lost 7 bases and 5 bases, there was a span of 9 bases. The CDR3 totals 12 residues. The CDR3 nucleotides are TGTGCCAGCAAAAAGGTTCATCAGCCCCAGCATTTT. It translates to CASKKVHQPQHF.

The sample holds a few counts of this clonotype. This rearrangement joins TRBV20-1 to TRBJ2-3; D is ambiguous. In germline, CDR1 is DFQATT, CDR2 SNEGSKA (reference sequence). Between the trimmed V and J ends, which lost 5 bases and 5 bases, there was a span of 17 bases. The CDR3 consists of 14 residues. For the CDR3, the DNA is TGCAGTGCTTTAGGGATGGCCGAGAGAGATACGCAGTATTTT. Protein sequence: CSALGMAERDTQYF.

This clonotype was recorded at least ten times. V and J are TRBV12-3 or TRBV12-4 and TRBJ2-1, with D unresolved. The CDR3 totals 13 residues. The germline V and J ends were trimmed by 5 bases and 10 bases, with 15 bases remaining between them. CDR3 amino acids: CASSPGGNEEQFF. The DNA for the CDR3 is TGTGCCAGCAGTCCCGGTGGCAATGAAGAGCAGTTCTTC.

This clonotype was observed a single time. The CDR3 sequence: CSAVSRQGILSTDTQYF. CDR3 in DNA: TGCAGCGCAGTCTCCCGACAGGGGATTCTTAGCACAGATACGCAGTATTTT. The chain joins TRBV29-1 to TRBJ2-3; TRBD1 aligns across 8 bases. The CDR3 runs to 17 residues. Per germline, CDR1 SQVTM and CDR2 ANQGSEA. With V trimmed by 7 bases and J by 0 bases, 15 bases remained unmatched.

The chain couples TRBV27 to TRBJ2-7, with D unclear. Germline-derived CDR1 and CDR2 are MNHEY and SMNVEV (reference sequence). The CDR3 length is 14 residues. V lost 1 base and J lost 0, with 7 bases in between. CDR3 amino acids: CASSLFPSSYEQYF. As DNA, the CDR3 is TGTGCCAGCAGTTTATTCCCGAGCTCCTACGAGCAGTACTTC.

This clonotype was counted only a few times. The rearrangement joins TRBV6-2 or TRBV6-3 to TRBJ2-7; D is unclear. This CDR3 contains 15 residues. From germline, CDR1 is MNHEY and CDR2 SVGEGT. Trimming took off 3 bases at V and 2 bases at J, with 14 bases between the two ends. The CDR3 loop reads CASSYGPRTTYEQYF. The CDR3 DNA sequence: TGTGCCAGCAGTTATGGACCGAGAACCACCTACGAGCAGTACTTC.

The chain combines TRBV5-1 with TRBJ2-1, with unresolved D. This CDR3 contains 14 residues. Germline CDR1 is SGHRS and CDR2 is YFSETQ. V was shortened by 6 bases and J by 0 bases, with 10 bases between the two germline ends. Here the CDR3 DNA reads TGCGCCAGCAAAGCGCATAGCTCCTACAATGAGCAGTTCTTC. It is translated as CASKAHSSYNEQFF.

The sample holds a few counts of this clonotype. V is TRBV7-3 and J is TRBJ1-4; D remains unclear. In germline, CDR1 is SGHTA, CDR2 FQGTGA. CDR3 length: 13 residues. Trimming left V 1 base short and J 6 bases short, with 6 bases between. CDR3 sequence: CASSLSVDEKLFF. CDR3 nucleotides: TGTGCCAGCAGCTTAAGTGTTGATGAAAAACTGTTTTTT.

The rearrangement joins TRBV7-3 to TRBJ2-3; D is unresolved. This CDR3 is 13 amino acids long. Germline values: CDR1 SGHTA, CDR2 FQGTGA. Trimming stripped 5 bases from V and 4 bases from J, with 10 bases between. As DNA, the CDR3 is TGTGCCAGCAGCCCCAATACGGCAGATACGCAGTATTTT. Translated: CASSPNTADTQYF. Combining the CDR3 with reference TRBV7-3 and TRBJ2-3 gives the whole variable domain GAGVSQTPSNKVTEKGKYVELRCDPISGHTALYWYRQSLGQGPEFLIYFQGTGAADDSGLPNDRFFAVRPEGSVSTLKIQRTERGDSAVYLCASSPNTADTQYFGPGTRLTVL.

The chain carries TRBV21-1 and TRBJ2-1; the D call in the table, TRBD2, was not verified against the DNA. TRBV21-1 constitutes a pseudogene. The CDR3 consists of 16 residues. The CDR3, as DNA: TGTGCCAGCAGCAAAGCAGGAGATGGCACTAGCATTGAGCAGTTCTTC. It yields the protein CASSKAGDGTSIEQFF.

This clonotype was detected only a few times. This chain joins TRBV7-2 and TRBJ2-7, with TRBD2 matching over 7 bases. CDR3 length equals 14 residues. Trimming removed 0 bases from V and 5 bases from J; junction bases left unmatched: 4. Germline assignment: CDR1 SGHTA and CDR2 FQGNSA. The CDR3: CASSLAGGLDEQYF. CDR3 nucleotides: TGTGCCAGCAGCTTAGCGGGAGGGCTGGACGAGCAGTACTTC.

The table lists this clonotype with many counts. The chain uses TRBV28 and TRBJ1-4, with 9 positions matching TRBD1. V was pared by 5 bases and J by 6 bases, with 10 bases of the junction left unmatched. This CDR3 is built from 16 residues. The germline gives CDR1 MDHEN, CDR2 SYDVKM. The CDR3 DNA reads TGTGCCAGCAGTGCAAACAGGGGGCGTTTCGATGAAAAACTGTTTTTT. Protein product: CASSANRGRFDEKLFF.

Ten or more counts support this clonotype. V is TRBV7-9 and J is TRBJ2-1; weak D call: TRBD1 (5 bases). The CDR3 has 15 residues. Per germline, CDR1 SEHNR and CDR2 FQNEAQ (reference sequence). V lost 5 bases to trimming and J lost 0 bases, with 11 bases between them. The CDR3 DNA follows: TGTGCCAGCAGCCCTCAGGGAAGCTCCTACAATGAGCAGTTCTTC. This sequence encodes CASSPQGSSYNEQFF.

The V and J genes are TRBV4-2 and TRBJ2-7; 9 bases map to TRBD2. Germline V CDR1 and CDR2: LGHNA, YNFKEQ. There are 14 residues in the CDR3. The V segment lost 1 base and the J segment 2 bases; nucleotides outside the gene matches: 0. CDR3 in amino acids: CASSQGGRAYEQYF. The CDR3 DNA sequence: TGTGCCAGCAGCCAAGGCGGGAGGGCCTACGAGCAGTACTTC.

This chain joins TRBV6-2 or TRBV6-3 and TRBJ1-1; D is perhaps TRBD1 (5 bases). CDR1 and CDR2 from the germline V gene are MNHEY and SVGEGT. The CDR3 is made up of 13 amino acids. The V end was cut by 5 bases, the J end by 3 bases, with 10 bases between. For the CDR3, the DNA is TGTGCCAGCAGTCTCGGGGCGCACACTGAAGCTTTCTTT. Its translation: CASSLGAHTEAFF.

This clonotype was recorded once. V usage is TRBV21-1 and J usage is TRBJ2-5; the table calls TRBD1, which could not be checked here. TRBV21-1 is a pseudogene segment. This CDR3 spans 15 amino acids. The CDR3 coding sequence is TGTGCCACGACCCCACCGGGACGCCCGAAAGAGACCCAGTACTTC. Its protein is CATTPPGRPKETQYF.

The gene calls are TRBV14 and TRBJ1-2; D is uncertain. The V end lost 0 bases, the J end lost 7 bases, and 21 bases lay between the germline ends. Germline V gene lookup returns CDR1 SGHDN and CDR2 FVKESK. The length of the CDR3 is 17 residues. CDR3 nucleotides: TGTGCCAGCAGCCAAGATTCGGGAAAGGGCGCTTCATCTGGCTACACCTTC. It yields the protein CASSQDSGKGASSGYTF. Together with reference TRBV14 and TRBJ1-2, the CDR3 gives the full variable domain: EAGVTQFPSHSVIEKGQTVTLRCDPISGHDNLYWYRRVMGKEIKFLLHFVKESKQDESGMPNNRFLAERTGGTYSTLKVQPAELEDSGVYFCASSQDSGKGASSGYTFGSGTRLTVV.

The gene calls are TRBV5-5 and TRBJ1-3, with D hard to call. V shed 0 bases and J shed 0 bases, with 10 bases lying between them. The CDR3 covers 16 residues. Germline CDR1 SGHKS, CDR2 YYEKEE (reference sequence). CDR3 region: CASSLGQTLSGNTIYF. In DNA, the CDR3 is TGTGCCAGCAGCTTGGGGCAGACACTCTCTGGAAACACCATATATTTT.

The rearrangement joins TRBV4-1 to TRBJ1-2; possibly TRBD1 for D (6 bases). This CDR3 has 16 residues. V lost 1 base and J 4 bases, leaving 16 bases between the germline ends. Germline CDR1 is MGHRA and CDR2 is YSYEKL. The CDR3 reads CASSQAWGQFAYGYTF. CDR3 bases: TGCGCCAGCAGCCAAGCCTGGGGGCAATTCGCCTATGGCTACACCTTC.

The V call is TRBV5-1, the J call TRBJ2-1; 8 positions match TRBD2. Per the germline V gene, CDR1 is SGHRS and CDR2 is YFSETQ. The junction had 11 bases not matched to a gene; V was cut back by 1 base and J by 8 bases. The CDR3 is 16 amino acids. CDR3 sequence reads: CASSLYTAGAADEQFF. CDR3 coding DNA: TGCGCCAGCAGCTTGTATACAGCGGGGGCCGCCGATGAGCAGTTCTTC.

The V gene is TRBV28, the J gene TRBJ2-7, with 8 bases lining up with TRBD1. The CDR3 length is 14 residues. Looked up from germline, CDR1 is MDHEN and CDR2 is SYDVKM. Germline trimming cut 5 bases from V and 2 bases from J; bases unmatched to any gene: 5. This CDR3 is CASSVQGAPYEQYF. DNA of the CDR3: TGTGCCAGCAGTGTCCAGGGGGCACCCTACGAGCAGTACTTC.